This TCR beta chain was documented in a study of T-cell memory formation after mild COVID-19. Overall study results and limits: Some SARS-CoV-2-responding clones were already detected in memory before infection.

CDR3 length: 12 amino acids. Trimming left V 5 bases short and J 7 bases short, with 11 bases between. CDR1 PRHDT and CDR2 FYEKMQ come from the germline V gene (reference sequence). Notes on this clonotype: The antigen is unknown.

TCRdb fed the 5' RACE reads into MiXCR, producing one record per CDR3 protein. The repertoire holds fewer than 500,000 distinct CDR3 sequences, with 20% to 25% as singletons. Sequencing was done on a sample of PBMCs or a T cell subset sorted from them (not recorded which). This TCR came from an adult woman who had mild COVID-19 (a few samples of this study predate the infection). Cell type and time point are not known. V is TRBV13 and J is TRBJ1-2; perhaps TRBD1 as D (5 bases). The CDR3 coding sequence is TGTGCCAGCAGCCTCAGGGTAGGTGGCTACACCTTC. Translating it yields CASSLRVGGYTF.